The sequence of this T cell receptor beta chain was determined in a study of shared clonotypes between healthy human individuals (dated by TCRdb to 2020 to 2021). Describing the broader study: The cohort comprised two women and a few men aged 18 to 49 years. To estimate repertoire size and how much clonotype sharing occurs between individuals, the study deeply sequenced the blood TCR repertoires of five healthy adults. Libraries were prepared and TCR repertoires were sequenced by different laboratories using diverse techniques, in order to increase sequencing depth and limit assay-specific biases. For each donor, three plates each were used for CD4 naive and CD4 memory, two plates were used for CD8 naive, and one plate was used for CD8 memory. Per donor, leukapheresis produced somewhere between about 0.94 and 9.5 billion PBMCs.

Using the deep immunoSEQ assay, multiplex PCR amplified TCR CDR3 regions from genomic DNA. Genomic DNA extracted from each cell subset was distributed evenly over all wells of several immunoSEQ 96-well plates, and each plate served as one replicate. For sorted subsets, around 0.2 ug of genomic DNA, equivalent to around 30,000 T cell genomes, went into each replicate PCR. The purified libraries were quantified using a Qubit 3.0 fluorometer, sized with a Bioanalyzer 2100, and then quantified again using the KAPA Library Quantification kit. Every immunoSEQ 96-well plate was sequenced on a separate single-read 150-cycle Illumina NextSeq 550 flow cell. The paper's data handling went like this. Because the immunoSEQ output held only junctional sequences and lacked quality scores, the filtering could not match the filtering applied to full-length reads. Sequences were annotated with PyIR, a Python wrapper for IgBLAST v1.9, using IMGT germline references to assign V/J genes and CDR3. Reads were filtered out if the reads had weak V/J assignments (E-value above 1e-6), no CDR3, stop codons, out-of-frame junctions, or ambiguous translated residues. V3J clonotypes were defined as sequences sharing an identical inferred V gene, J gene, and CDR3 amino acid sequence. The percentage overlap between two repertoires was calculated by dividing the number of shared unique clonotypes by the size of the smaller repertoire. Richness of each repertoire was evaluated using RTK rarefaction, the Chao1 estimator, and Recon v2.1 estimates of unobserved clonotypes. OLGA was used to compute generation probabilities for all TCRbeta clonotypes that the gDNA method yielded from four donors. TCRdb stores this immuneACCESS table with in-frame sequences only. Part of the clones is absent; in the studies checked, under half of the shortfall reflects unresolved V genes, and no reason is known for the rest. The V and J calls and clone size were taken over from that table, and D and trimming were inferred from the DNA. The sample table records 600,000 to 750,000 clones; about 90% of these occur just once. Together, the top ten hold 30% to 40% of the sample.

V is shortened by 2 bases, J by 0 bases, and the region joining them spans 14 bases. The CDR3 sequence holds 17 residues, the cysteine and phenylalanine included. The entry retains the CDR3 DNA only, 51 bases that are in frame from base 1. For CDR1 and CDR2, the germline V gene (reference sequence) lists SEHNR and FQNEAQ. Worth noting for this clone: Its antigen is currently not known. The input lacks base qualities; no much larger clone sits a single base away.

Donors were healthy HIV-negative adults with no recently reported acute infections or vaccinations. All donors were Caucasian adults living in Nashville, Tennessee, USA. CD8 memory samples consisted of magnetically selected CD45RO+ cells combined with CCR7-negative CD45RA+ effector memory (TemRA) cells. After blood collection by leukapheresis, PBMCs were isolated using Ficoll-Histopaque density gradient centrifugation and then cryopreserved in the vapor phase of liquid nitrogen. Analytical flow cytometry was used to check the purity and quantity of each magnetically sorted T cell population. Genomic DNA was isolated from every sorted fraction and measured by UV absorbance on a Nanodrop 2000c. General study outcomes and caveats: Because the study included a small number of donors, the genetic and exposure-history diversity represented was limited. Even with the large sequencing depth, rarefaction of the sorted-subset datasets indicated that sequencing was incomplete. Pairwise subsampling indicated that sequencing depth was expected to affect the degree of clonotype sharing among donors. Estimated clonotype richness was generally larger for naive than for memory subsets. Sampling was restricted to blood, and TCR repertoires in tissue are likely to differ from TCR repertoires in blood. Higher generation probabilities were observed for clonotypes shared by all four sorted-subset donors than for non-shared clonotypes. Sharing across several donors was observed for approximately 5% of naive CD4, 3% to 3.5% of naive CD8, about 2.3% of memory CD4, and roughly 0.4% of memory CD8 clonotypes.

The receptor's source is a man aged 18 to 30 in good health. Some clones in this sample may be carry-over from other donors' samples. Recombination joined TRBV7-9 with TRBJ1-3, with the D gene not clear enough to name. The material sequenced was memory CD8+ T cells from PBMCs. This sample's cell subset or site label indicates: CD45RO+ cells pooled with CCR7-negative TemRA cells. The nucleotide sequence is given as TGTGCCAGCAGCTTAAGGGTAGGAGAAGACTCTGGAAACACCATATATTTT. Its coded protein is CASSLRVGEDSGNTIYF. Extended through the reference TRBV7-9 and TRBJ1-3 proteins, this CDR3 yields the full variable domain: DTGVSQNPRHKITKRGQNVTFRCDPISEHNRLYWYRQTLGQGPEFLTYFQNEAQLEKSRLLSDRFSAERPKGSFSTLEIQRTEQGDSAMYLCASSLRVGEDSGNTIYFGEGSWLTVV.